This record concerns one TCR beta chain sequence. The CDR3 spans 15 residues. Germline loops: CDR1 SNHLY, CDR2 FYNNEI. V was trimmed by 3 bases and J by 2 bases, leaving 14 bases between them. The data stem from a study of cytomegalovirus exposure and HLA in healthy donors. Amplification used 60 Vbeta primers and 13 Jbeta primers. TCRdb's copy holds only in-frame clones and misses some; the assay was immunoSEQ multiplex PCR. The sample gives some 110,000 clones, around 10% of which show up once; approximately 6% is in the top ten. This clonotype was obtained from a middle-aged man in good health and CMV-seropositive. This chain connects TRBV2 to TRBJ2-7, with D perhaps matching TRBD1 (5 bases). Sequenced material: PBMCs. CDR3 loop: CASSEGRNQPYEQYF. The CDR3 nucleotides are TGTGCCAGCAGTGAGGGGCGGAACCAGCCCTACGAGCAGTACTTC.